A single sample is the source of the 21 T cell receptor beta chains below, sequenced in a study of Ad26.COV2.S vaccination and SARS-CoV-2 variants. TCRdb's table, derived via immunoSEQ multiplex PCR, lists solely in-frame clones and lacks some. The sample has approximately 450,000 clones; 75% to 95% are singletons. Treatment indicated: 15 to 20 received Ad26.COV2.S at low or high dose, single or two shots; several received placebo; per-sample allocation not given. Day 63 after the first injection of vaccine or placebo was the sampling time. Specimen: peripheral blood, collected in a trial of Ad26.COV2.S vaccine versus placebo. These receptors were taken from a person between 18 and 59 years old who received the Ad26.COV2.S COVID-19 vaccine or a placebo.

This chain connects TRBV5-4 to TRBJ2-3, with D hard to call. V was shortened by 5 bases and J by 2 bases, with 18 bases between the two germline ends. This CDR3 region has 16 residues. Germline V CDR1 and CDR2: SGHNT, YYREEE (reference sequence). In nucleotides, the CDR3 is TGTGCCAGCAGTAAACTTCCGGGCCGCTCCACAGATACGCAGTATTTT. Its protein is CASSKLPGRSTDTQYF.

CDR3 protein: CASSFRGQQPQHF. The CDR3 nucleotides read TGTGCCAGCAGTTTCCGGGGGCAACAGCCCCAGCATTTT. The genes are TRBV28 and TRBJ1-5; TRBD1 might be the D (6 bases). The V gene's germline CDR1 is MDHEN and CDR2 SYDVKM. This CDR3 region has 13 residues. V lost 3 bases and J lost 7, with 10 bases in between.

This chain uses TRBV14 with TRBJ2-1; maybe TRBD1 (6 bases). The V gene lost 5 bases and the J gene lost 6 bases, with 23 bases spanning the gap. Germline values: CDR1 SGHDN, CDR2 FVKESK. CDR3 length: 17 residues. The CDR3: CASSYRTDGYNLNEQFF. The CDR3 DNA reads TGTGCCAGCAGCTACAGGACAGATGGTTACAATCTCAATGAGCAGTTCTTC.

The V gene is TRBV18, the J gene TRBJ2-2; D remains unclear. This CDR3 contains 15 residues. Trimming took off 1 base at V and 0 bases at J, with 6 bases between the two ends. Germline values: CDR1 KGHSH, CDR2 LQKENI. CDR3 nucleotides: TGTGCCAGCTCACCACAAAACCCGAACACCGGGGAGCTGTTTTTT. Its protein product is CASSPQNPNTGELFF.

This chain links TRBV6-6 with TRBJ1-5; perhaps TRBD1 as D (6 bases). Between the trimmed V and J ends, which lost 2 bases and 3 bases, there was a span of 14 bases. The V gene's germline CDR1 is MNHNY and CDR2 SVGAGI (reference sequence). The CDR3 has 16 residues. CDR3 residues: CASSYPTGEDNQPQHF. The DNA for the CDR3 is TGTGCCAGCAGTTACCCGACAGGTGAGGACAATCAGCCCCAGCATTTT.

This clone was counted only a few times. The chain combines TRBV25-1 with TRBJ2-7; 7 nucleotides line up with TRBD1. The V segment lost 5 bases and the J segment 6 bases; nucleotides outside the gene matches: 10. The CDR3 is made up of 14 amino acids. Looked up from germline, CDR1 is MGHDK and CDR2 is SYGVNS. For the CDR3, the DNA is TGTGCCAGCAGTCCCAAAAGCACAGGGGTCGAGCAGTACTTC. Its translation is CASSPKSTGVEQYF.

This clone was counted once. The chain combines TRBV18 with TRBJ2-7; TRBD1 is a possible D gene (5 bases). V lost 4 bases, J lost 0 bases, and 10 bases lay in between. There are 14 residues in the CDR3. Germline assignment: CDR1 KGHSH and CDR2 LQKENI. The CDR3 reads CASSQGWDSYEQYF. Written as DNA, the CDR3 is TGTGCCAGCTCACAGGGGTGGGACTCCTACGAGCAGTACTTC.

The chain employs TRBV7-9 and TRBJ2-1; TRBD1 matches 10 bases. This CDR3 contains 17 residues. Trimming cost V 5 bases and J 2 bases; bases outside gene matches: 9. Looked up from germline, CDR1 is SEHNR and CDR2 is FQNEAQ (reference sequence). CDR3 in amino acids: CASSQRPGTGAYNEQFF. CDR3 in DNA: TGTGCCAGCAGCCAAAGGCCCGGGACAGGGGCCTACAATGAGCAGTTCTTC.

In DNA, the CDR3 is TGCAGTGCAAGTGGTTCGGGGCCTGGAAACACCATATATTTT. Its protein product is CSASGSGPGNTIYF. J is TRBJ1-3 and V is TRBV20-1; D perhaps matches TRBD1 (5 bases). Germline V gives CDR1 DFQATT, CDR2 SNEGSKA (reference sequence). The CDR3 has 14 residues. V lost 6 bases and J 2 bases, leaving 14 bases between the germline ends.

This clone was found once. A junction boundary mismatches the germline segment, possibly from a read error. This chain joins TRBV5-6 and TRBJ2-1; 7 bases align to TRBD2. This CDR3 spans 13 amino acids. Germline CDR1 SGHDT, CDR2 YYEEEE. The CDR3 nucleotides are TGTGCCAGCAGCTTTGTGGGAGGGCCATTGGGGCTCTTC. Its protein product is CASSFVGGPLGLF. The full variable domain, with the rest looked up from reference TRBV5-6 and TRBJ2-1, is DAGVTQSPTHLIKTRGQQVTLRCSPKSGHDTVSWYQQALGQGPQFIFQYYEEEERQRGNFPDRFSGHQFPNYSSELNVNALLLGDSALYLCASSFVGGPLGLFGPGTRLTVL.

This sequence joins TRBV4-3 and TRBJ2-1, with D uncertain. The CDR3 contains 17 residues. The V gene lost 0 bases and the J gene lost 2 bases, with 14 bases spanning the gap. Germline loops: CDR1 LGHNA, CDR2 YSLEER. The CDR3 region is CASSQDPGRATYNEQFF. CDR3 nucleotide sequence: TGCGCCAGCAGCCAAGATCCAGGAAGGGCCACCTACAATGAGCAGTTCTTC.

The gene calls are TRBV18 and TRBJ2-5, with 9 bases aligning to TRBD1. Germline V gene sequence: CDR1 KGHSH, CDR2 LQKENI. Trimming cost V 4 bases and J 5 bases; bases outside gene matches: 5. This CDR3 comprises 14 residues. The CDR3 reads CASSQDRGTETQYF. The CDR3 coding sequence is TGTGCCAGCTCACAAGACAGGGGGACGGAGACCCAGTACTTC.

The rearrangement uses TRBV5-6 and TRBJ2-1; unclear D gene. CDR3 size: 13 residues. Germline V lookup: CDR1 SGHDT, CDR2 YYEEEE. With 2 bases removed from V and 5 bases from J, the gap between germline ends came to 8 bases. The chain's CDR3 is CASSFELNNEQFF. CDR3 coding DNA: TGTGCCAGCAGCTTTGAACTGAACAATGAGCAGTTCTTC.

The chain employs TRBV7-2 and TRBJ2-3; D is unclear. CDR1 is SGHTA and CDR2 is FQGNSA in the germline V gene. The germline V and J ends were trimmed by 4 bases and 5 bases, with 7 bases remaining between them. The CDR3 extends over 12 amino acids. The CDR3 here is CASSSYGDTQYF. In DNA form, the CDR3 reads TGTGCCAGCAGCTCATACGGAGATACGCAGTATTTT.

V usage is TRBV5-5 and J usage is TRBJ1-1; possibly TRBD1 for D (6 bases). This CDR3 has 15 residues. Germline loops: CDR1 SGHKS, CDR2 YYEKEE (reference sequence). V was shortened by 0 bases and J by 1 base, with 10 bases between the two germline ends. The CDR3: CASSLATGGNTEAFF. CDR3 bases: TGTGCCAGCAGCTTGGCGACAGGCGGGAACACTGAAGCTTTCTTT.

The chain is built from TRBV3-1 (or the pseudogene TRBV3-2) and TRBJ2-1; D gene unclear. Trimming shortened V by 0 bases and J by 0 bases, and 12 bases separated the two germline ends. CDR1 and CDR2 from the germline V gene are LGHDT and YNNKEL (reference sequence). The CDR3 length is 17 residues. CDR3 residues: CASSQEGTVFSYNEQFF. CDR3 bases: TGTGCCAGCAGCCAAGAGGGAACTGTGTTCTCCTACAATGAGCAGTTCTTC.

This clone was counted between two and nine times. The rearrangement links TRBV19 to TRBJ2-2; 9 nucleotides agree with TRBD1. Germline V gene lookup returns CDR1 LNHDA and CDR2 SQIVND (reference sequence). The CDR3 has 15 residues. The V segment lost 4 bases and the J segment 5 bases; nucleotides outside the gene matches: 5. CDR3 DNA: TGTGCCAGTAGTACACAGGGGGCGCGGACCGGGGAGCTGTTTTTT. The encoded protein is CASSTQGARTGELFF.

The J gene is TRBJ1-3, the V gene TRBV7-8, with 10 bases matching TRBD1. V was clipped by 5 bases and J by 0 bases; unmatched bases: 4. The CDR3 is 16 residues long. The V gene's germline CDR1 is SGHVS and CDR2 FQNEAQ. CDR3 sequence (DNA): TGTGCCAGCAGCCCGAGGACAGGGGGCTCTGGAAACACCATATATTTT. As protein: CASSPRTGGSGNTIYF.

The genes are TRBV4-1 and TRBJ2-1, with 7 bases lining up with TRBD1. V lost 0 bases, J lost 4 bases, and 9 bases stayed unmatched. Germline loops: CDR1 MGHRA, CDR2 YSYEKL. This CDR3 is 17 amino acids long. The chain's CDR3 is CASSQDQSGQLYNEQFF. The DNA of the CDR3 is TGCGCCAGCAGCCAAGATCAATCGGGACAGCTTTACAATGAGCAGTTCTTC.

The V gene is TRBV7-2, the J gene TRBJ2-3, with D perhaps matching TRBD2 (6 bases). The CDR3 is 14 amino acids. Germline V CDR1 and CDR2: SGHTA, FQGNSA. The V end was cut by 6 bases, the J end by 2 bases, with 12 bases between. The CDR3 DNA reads TGTGCCAGCAGTTATAGCGGTTACACAGATACGCAGTATTTT. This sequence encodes CASSYSGYTDTQYF.

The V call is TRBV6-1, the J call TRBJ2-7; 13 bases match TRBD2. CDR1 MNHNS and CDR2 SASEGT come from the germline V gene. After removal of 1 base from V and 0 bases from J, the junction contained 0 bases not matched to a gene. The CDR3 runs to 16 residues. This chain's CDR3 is CASSEGTSGSSYEQYF. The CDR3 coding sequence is TGTGCCAGCAGTGAAGGGACTAGCGGGAGCTCCTACGAGCAGTACTTC.